In its sample, the clone carrying this T cell receptor (beta chain) was seen once. Original analysis: The assay estimated nucleated cells by amplifying reference gene primers. Sequenced by immunoSEQ multiplex PCR; TCRdb stores in-frame clones only, minus some. The V and J calls and clone size come from that table; D and trimming were worked out from the DNA. The sample lists just over 60,000 clones; approximately 79% were seen once. This specimen comes from a study of blood T cell repertoires in COVID-19. Study information: Samples representing acute and convalescent COVID-19 were sourced from the United States, Italy and Spain.

V lost 4 bases to trimming and J lost 4 bases, with 18 bases between them. This CDR3 spans 16 amino acids. CDR1 is SGHDT, CDR2 YYEEEE, per germline. The genes are TRBV5-6 and TRBJ1-3, with a weak D call TRBD1 (6 bases). The specimen was peripheral blood. This TCR was sampled from a man aged 60 to 75 with acute or convalescent COVID-19. The CDR3 loop is CASSPGGGRPGNTIYF. As DNA, the CDR3 is TGTGCCAGCAGCCCGGGGGGGGGCCGGCCCGGAAACACCATATATTTT.